This TCR beta chain was found in a study of vaccination and CD4 T cells after COVID-19. For the study at large: Median time from COVID diagnosis to post-COVID sampling was roughly 13 weeks (35 to 161).

With regard to this clonotype: Its antigen is undetermined.

Cultured CD4+ T-cell DNA underwent Oncomine TCR Beta short-read sequencing. MiXCR, applied by TCRdb to the PCR reads, yields one record per CDR3 protein. Of approximately 8,500 distinct CDR3 sequences in the sample, 50% to 65% were seen once. The treatment here: approximately nine-day PBMC culture with coronavirus spike peptide pools or control peptides (ViraFEST assay). Researchers collected the unexposed donor's CD4+ T cells before the COVID-19 pandemic (2011-2018). Under the ViraFEST approach, antigen-specific T cells were expanded with peptide pools and TCRs subsequently sequenced. Subject to cell availability, CD4+ T cells from unexposed donors were probed with SARS-CoV-2 S/N and four cold-coronavirus spikes. V was clipped by 2 bases and J by 7 bases, with 15 bases between them. Germline CDR1 and CDR2: SEHNR and FQNEAQ (reference sequence). The CDR3 is 16 residues long.

This chain uses TRBV7-9 with TRBJ1-6; D not certain. The sample consisted of CD4+ T cells from blood, cultured in vitro. This receptor was taken from a human donor in good health. The CDR3, as DNA: TGTGCCAGCAGCTTATCGGCGGGAATTGGGAATTCACCCCTCCACTTT. Translating gives CASSLSAGIGNSPLHF.